Sequencing of this T cell receptor beta chain was carried out in a study of control samples from healthy donors and cancer patients. The CDR3 is 13 amino acids. V lost 5 bases to trimming and J lost 2 bases, with 9 bases between them. TCRdb keeps only in-frame clones here, not all; method: immunoSEQ multiplex PCR. The table includes 90,000 to 110,000 clones, roughly four fifths detected once. V is TRBV12-3 or TRBV12-4 and J is TRBJ2-5; tentatively, D is TRBD2 (6 bases). This TCR was recovered from a woman between 45 and 65 years old in good health. The sequenced material came from blood. The chain's CDR3 is CASSAGGQETQYF. In nucleotides, the CDR3 is TGTGCCAGCAGTGCTGGGGGGCAAGAGACCCAGTACTTC.